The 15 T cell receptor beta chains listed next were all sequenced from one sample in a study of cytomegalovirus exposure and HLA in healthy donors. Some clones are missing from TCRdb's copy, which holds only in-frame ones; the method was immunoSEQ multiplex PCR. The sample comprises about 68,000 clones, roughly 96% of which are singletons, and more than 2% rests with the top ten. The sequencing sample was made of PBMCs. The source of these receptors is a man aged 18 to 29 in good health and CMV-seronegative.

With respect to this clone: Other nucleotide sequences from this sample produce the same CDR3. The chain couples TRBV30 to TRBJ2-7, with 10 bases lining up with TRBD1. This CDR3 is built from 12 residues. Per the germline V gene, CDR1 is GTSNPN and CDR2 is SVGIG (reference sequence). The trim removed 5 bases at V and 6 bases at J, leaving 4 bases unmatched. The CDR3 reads CAWGQGGIEQYF. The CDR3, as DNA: TGTGCCTGGGGACAGGGGGGAATCGAGCAGTACTTC.

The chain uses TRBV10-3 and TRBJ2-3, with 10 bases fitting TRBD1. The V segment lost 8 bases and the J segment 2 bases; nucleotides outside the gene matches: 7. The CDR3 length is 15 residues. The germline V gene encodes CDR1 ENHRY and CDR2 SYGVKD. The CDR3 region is CAIGGTGDDTDTQYF. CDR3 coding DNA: TGTGCCATCGGGGGGACAGGGGATGACACAGATACGCAGTATTTT.

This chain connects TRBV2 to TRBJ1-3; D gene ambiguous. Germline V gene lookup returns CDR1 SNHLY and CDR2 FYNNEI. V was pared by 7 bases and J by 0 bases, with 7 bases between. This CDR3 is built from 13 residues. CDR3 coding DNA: TGTGCCAGCAACGGGAACTCTGGAAACACCATATATTTT. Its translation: CASNGNSGNTIYF.

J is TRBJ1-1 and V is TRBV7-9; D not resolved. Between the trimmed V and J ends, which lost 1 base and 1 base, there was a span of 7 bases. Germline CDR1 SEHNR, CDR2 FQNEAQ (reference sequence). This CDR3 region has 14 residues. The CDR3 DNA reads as TGTGCCAGCAGCTTAGGGCCAGGGAACACTGAAGCTTTCTTT. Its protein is CASSLGPGNTEAFF.

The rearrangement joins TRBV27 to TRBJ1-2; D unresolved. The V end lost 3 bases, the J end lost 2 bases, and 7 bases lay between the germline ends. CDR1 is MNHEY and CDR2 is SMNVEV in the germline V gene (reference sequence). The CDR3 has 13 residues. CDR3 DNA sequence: TGTGCCAGCAGTTTCGAACACAACTATGGCTACACCTTC. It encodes CASSFEHNYGYTF.

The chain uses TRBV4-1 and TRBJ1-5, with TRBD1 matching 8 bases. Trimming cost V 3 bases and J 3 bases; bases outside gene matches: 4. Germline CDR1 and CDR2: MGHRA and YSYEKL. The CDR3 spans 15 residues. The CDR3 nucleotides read TGCGCCAGCAGCCACCAGACAGGGGACAATCAGCCCCAGCATTTT. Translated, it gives CASSHQTGDNQPQHF.

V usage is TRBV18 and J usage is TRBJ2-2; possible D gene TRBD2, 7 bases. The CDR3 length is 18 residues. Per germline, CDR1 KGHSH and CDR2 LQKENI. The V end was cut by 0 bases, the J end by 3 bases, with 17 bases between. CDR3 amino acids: CASSPPFGGQTYTGELFF. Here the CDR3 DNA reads TGTGCCAGCTCACCACCTTTCGGGGGGCAGACTTACACCGGGGAGCTGTTTTTT.

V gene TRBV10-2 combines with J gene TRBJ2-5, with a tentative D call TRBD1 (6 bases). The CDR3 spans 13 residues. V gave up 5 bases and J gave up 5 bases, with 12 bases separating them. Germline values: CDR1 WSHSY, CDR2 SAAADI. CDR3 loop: CASSLGGVETQYF. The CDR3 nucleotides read TGCGCCAGCAGTTTAGGGGGAGTGGAGACCCAGTACTTC.

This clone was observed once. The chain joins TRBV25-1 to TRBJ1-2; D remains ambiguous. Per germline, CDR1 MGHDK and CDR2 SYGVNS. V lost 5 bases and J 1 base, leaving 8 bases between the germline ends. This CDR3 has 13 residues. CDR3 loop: CASSLEGNYGYTF. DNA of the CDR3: TGTGCCAGCAGTTTGGAGGGTAACTATGGCTACACCTTC.

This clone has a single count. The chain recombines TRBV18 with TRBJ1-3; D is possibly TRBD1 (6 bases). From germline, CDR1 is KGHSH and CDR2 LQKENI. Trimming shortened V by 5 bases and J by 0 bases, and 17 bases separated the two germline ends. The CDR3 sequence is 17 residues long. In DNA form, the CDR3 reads TGTGCCAGCTCAAACCTCTTCGGGACAACCTCTGGAAACACCATATATTTT. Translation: CASSNLFGTTSGNTIYF.

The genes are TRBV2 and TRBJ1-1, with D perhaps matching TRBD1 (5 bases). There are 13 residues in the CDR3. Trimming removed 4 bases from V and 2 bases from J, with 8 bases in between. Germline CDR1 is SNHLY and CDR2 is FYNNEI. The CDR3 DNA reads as TGTGCCAGCAGTGGGGGCAGAAACACTGAAGCTTTCTTT. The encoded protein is CASSGGRNTEAFF.

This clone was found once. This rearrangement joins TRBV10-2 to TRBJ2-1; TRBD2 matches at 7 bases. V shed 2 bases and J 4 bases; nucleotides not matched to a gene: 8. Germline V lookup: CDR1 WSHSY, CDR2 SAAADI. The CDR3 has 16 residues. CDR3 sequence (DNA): TGCGCCAGCAGTGAGAGGGCGGGAGCGCAATACAATGAGCAGTTCTTC. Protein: CASSERAGAQYNEQFF.

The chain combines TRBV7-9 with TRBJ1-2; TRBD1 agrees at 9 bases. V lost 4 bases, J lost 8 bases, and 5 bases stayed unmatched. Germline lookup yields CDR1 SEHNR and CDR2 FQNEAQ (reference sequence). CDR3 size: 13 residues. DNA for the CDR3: TGTGCCAGCAGCTGGACAGGGGAGGGCGGCTACACCTTC. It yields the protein CASSWTGEGGYTF.

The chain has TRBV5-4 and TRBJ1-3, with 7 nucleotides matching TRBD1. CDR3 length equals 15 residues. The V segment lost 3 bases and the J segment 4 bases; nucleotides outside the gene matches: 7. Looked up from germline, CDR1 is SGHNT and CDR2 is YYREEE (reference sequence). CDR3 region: CASSWDSQIGNTIYF. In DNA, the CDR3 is TGTGCCAGCAGCTGGGACAGCCAAATAGGAAACACCATATATTTT.

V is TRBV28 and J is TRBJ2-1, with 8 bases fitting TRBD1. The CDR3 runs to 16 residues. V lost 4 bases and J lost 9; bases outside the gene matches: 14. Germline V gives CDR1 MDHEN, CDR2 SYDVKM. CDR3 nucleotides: TGTGCCAGCAGTTCTACGAACGGACAGGGACGGATTGAGCAGTTCTTC. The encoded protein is CASSSTNGQGRIEQFF.